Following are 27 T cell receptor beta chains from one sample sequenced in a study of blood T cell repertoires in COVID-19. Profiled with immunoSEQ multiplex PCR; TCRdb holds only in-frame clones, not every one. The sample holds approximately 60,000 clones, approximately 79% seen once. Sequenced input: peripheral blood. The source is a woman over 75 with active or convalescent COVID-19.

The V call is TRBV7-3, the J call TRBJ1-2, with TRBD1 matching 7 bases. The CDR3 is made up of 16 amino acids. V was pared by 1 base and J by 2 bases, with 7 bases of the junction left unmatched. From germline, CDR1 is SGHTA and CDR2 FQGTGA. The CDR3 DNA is TGTGCCAGCAGCTTAAATATAGGGGGCTTGAACTATGGCTACACCTTC. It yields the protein CASSLNIGGLNYGYTF.

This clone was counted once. The DNA of the CDR3 is TGTGCCAGCAGCCTAAACCGGGACAGGAACACTGAAGCTTTCTTT. It codes for CASSLNRDRNTEAFF. This chain uses TRBV13 with TRBJ1-1, with 7 positions matching TRBD1. V gave up 5 bases and J gave up 1 base; unmatched junction bases: 7. This CDR3 spans 15 amino acids. In germline, CDR1 is PRHDT, CDR2 FYEKMQ (reference sequence). Drawing the rest from reference TRBV13 and TRBJ1-1, the complete variable domain is AAGVIQSPRHLIKEKRETATLKCYPIPRHDTVYWYQQGPGQDPQFLISFYEKMQSDKGSIPDRFSAQQFSDYHSELNMSSLELGDSALYFCASSLNRDRNTEAFFGQGTRLTVV.

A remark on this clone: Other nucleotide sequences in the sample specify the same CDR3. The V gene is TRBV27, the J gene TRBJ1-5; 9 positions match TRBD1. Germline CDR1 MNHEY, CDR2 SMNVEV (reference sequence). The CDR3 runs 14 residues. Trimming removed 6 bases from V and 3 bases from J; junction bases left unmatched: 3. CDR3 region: CASRGTGPNQPQHF. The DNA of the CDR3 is TGTGCCAGCAGGGGGACAGGGCCCAATCAGCCCCAGCATTTT.

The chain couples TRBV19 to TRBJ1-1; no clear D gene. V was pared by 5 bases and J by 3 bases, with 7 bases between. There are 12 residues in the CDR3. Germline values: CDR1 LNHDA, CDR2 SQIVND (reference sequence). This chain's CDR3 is CASSPRDTEAFF. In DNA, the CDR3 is TGTGCCAGTAGTCCAAGAGACACTGAAGCTTTCTTT.

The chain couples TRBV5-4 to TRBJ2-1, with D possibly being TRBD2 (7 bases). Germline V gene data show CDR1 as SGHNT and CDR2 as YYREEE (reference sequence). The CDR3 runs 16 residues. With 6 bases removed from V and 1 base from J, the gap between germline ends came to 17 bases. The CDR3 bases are TGTGCCAGCACCCTTGGGGGGGCGGGTTCCTACAATGAGCAGTTCTTC. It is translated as CASTLGGAGSYNEQFF.

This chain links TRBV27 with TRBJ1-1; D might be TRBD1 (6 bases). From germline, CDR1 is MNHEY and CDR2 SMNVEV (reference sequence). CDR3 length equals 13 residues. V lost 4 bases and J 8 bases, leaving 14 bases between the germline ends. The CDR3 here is CASSYGGLREAFF. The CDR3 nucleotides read TGTGCCAGCAGTTACGGGGGGCTAAGAGAAGCTTTCTTT.

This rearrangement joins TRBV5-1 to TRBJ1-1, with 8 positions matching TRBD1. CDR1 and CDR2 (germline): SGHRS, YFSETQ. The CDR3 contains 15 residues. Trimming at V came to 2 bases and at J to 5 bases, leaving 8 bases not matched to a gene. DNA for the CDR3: TGCGCCAGCAGCTTTTGGACAGGGACAGGAACTGAAGCTTTCTTT. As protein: CASSFWTGTGTEAFF.

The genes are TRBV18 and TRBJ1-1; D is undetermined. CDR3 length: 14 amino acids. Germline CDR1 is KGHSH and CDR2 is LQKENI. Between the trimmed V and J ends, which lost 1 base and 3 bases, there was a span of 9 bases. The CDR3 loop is CASSPLAADTEAFF. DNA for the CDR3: TGTGCCAGCTCACCACTTGCGGCAGACACTGAAGCTTTCTTT.

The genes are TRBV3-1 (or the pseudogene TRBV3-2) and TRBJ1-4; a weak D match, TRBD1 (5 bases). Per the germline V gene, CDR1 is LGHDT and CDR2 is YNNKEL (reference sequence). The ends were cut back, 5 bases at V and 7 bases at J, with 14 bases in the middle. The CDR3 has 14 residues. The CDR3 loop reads CASSWGGGAEKLFF. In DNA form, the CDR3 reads TGTGCCAGCAGCTGGGGGGGAGGAGCTGAAAAACTGTTTTTT.

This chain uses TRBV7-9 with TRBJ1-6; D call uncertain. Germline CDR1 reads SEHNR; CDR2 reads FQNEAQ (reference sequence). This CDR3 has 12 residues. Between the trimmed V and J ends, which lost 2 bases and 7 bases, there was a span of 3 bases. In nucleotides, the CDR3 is TGTGCCAGCAGCTTAATAAATTCACCCCTCCACTTT. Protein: CASSLINSPLHF.

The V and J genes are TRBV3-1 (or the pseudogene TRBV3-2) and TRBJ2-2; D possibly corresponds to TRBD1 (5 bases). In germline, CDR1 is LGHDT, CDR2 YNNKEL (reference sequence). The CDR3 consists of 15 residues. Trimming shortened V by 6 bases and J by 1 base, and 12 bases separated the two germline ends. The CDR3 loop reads CASSCYQGNTGELFF. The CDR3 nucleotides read TGTGCCAGCAGTTGTTATCAGGGGAACACCGGGGAGCTGTTTTTT.

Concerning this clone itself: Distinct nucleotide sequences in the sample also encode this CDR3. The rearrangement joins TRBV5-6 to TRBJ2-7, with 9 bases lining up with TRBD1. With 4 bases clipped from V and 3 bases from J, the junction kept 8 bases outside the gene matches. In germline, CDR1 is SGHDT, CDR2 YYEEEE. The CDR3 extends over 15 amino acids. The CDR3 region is CASSPGGQGGYEQYF. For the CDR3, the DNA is TGTGCCAGCAGCCCGGGGGGACAGGGAGGCTACGAGCAGTACTTC.

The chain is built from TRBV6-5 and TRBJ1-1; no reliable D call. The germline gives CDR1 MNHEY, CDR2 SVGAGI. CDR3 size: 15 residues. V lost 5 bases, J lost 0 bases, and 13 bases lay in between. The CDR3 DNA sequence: TGTGCCAGCAGTCCTCCAGGTCTCATGAACACTGAAGCTTTCTTT. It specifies CASSPPGLMNTEAFF.

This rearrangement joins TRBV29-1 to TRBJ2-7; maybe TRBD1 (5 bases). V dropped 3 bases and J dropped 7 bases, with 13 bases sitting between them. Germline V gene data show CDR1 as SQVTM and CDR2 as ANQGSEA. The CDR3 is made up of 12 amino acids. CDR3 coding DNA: TGCAGCGTTGAGGACAACAGGCGGGAGCAGTACTTC. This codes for CSVEDNRREQYF.

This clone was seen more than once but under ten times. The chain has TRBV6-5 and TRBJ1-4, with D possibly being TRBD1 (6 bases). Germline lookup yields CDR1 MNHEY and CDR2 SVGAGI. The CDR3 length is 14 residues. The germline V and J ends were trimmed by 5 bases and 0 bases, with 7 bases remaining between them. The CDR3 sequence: CASSRQATNEKLFF. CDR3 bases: TGTGCCAGCAGTCGACAGGCAACTAATGAAAAACTGTTTTTT.

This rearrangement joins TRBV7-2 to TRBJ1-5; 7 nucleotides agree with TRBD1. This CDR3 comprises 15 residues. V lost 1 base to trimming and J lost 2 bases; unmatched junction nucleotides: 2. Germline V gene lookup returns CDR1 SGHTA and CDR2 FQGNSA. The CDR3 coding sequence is TGTGCCAGCAGCTTAGGGACAGGTCGCAATCAGCCCCAGCATTTT. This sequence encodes CASSLGTGRNQPQHF.

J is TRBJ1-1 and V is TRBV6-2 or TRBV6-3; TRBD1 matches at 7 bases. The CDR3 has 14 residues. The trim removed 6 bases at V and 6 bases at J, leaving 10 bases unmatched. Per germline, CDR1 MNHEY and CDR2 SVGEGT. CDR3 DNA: TGTGCCAGCAGCCCGACAGGGCTGGGCGCTGAAGCTTTCTTT. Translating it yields CASSPTGLGAEAFF.

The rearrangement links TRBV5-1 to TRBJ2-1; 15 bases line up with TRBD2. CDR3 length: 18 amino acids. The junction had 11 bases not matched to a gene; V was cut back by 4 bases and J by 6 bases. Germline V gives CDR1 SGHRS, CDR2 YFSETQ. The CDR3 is CASSTLGLAGGPSNEQFF. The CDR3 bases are TGCGCCAGCAGCACCCTCGGACTAGCGGGGGGGCCCTCCAATGAGCAGTTCTTC.

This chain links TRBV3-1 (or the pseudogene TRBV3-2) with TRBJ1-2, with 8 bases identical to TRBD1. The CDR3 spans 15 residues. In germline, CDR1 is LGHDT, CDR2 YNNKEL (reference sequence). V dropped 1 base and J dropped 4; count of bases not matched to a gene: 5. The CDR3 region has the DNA TGTGCCAGCAGCCAAGTGGGGACAGGAGGCTATGGCTACACCTTC. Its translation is CASSQVGTGGYGYTF.

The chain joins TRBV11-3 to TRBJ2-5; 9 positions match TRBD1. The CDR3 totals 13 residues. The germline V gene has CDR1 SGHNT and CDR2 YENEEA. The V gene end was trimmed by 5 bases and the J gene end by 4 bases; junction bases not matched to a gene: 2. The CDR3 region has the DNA TGTGCCAGCAGCCCGGACAGGGGAGAGACCCAGTACTTC. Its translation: CASSPDRGETQYF.

The CDR3: CASHRGNWAFF. As DNA, the CDR3 is TGTGCCAGCCATAGGGGGAACTGGGCTTTCTTT. The chain is built from TRBV6-5 and TRBJ1-1, with TRBD1 as a possible D gene (6 bases). The CDR3 contains 11 residues. Per the germline V gene, CDR1 is MNHEY and CDR2 is SVGAGI. V lost 8 bases to trimming and J lost 11 bases, with 15 bases between them.

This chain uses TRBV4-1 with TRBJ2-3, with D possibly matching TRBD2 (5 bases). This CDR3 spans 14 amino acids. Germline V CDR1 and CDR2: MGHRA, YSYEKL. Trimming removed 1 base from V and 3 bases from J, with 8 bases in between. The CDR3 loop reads CASSQARGTDTQYF. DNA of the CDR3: TGCGCCAGCAGCCAAGCGAGAGGGACAGATACGCAGTATTTT.

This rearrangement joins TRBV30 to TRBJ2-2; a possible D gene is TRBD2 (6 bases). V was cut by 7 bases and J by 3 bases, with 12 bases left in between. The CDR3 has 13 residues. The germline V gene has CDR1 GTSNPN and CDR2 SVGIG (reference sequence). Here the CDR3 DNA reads TGTGCCTCTAGGGACTTCTACACCGGGGAGCTGTTTTTT. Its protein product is CASRDFYTGELFF.

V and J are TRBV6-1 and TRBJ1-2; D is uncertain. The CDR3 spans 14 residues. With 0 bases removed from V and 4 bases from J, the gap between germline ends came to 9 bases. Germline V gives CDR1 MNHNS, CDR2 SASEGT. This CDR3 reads CASSEAQALYGYTF. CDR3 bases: TGTGCCAGCAGTGAAGCGCAGGCCCTCTATGGCTACACCTTC.

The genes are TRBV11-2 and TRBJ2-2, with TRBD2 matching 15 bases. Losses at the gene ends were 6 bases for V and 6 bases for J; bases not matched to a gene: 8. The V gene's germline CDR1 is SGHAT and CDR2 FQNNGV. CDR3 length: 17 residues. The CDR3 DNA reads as TGTGCCAGCAGACCAGGACTAGCGGGGGGGTGGTCCGGGGAGCTGTTTTTT. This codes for CASRPGLAGGWSGELFF.

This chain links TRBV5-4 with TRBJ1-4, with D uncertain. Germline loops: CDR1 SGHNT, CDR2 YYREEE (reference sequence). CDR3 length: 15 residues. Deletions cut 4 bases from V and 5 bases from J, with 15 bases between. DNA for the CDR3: TGTGCCAGCAGCACTAACACACTCAAGAATGAAAAACTGTTTTTT. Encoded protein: CASSTNTLKNEKLFF.

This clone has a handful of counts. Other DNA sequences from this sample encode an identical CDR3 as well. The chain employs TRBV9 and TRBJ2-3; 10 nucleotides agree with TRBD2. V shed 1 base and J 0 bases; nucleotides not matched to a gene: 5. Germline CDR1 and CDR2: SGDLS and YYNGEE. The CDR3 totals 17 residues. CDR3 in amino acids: CASSVLAGAPSTDTQYF. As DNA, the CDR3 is TGTGCCAGCAGCGTACTAGCGGGGGCCCCTAGCACAGATACGCAGTATTTT.